The table lists the clone carrying this TCR beta chain with many counts. Its antigen remains unidentified. Sample-barcoded 5' priming and a J-beta primer mix drove a second PCR of roughly 6 to 12 cycles. MiXCR, run by TCRdb on the 5' RACE reads, gives a single entry per CDR3 protein. The table lists around 650,000 distinct CDR3 sequences, about 34% of them singletons. The data originate from a study of blood T cells in healthy people across ages. About the research overall: Researchers report that template switching captured about one barcoded beta molecule per two T cells.

The CDR3 totals 13 residues. Trimming shortened V by 7 bases and J by 2 bases, and 11 bases separated the two germline ends. Germline CDR1 is SGHRS and CDR2 is YFSETQ. Findings and caveats of the study: Estimates drawn from one million T cells were deemed to understate diversity. Long-lived donors had more naive CD4+ cells and higher diversity than aged donors.

Donor samples were obtained from healthy Caucasian individuals from Russia, aged about 6 to 100. Sequencing was performed on blood. The V gene is TRBV5-1, the J gene TRBJ2-3; perhaps TRBD1 as D (6 bases). The origin of this receptor is an elderly woman in good health. DNA for the CDR3: TGCGCCAGCGGAACAGGGCTCACAGATACGCAGTATTTT. This gives the protein CASGTGLTDTQYF.